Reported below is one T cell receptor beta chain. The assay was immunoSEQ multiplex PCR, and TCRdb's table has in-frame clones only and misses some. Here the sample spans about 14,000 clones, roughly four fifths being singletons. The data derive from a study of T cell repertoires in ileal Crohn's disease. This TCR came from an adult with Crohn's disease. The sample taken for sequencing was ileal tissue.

This chain's CDR3 is CASNTGQGREKLFF. CDR3 coding DNA: TGTGCCAGCAACACAGGTCAAGGGCGGGAAAAACTGTTTTTT. V gene TRBV6-6 combines with J gene TRBJ1-4, with D possibly matching TRBD1 (5 bases). CDR3 length equals 14 residues. CDR1 is MNHNY and CDR2 is SVGAGI in the germline V gene (reference sequence). V was trimmed by 7 bases and J by 8 bases, leaving 17 bases between them.